Given below is one T cell receptor (beta chain) in context. This specimen belongs to a study of blood T cell repertoires in COVID-19. Self-reported history from a screening survey and questionnaire set each donor's cohort. Exposed volunteers were people who met a COVID-19 case within 2 weeks before study entry. In germline, CDR1 is SGHDN, CDR2 FVKESK. Trimming removed 5 bases from V and 1 base from J, with 14 bases in between. The CDR3 covers 15 residues. TCRdb's copy holds only in-frame clones and misses some; the assay was immunoSEQ multiplex PCR. The table includes about 220,000 clones, about 83% detected once.

The TCR was taken from a woman aged 40 to 55 who had been exposed to COVID-19. Material: PBMCs or T cells enriched from blood (not recorded which). V usage is TRBV14 and J usage is TRBJ1-1; no clear D gene. This CDR3 is CASSYPEGANTEAFF. The DNA for the CDR3 is TGTGCCAGCAGCTACCCGGAGGGCGCGAACACTGAAGCTTTCTTT.